These T cell receptor beta chains were read from a single sample in a study of CD8 T cells in ankylosing spondylitis. TCRdb recomputed calls from the 5' RACE reads with MiXCR, one row per CDR3 protein. The data show about 66,000 distinct CDR3 sequences, around 6.4% seen once. Sample: synovial fluid, either unsorted or a sorted T cell fraction (not recorded which). These receptors were taken from a male donor with ankylosing spondylitis. Each CDR3 is given with its conserved first and last residue. Fields, in order: V gene, J gene, CDR3 protein.

>TRBV30|TRBJ1-2
CAWRLRGRHGYTF
>TRBV14|TRBJ1-2
CASSPDRGRGGYTF
>TRBV19|TRBJ1-1
CASRQGAGVRYTEAFF
>TRBV5-1|TRBJ2-3
CASSLRVGQSGDTQYF
>TRBV7-7|TRBJ2-1
CASSLGGSEIIEQFF
>TRBV29-1|TRBJ2-7
CSVVVDKDPYEQYF
>TRBV5-6|TRBJ2-5
CASSLTGVVAQETQYF
>TRBV30|TRBJ2-2
CAWSVGGIGGELFF
>TRBV7-2|TRBJ2-1
CASRETSGGHYNEQFF
>TRBV9|TRBJ1-2
CASSPVQGLLHYGYTF
>TRBV20-1|TRBJ2-1
CSAREGGSYNEQFF